The T cell receptor beta chain under discussion was sequenced for a study of blood T cell repertoires in COVID-19. Generated by immunoSEQ multiplex PCR, the TCRdb table keeps only in-frame clones and is missing some. Counted here are about 83,000 clones, around 83% occurring once; the ten biggest clones make up 22%. V lost 0 bases to trimming and J lost 0 bases, with 10 bases between them. Germline CDR1 LNHNV, CDR2 YYDKDF (reference sequence). This CDR3 has 16 residues. The sample comprised peripheral blood. The gene calls are TRBV15 and TRBJ2-3, with D possibly being TRBD2 (5 bases). The origin of this receptor is a woman older than 75 in a cohort sampled during active or convalescent COVID-19. The CDR3 spells CATSRDNPGSTDTQYF. The DNA for the CDR3 is TGTGCCACCAGCAGAGATAACCCGGGGAGCACAGATACGCAGTATTTT.